What follows are 29 T cell receptor beta chains derived from one specimen sequenced in a study of blood T cell repertoires in COVID-19. TCRdb's table, derived via immunoSEQ multiplex PCR, lists solely in-frame clones and lacks some. The profile shows 200,000 to 250,000 clones, 80% of them singletons. The sample was peripheral blood. The source is a woman in her 70s with acute or convalescent COVID-19.

The chain uses TRBV6-5 and TRBJ2-7; possibly TRBD1 for D (5 bases). Germline-derived CDR1 and CDR2 are MNHEY and SVGAGI. V shed 5 bases and J shed 4 bases, with 9 bases lying between them. CDR3 length equals 12 residues. The CDR3, as DNA: TGTGCCAGCAGTAATCCAGGGTACGAGCAGTACTTC. Translation: CASSNPGYEQYF.

The V and J genes are TRBV28 and TRBJ2-1, with 10 bases identical to TRBD2. The CDR3 spans 15 residues. The germline CDR1 and CDR2 sequences are MDHEN and SYDVKM. The ends lost 6 bases at V and 3 bases at J; junction bases unmatched: 5. The CDR3 protein is CASSGGTSDYNEQFF. DNA for the CDR3: TGTGCCAGCAGCGGGGGGACTAGCGACTACAATGAGCAGTTCTTC.

This chain connects TRBV27 to TRBJ2-5, with 8 positions matching TRBD2. Germline CDR1 and CDR2: MNHEY and SMNVEV (reference sequence). Trimming cost V 6 bases and J 1 base; bases outside gene matches: 10. The CDR3 spans 16 residues. DNA of the CDR3: TGTGCCAGCAGACGTAGCGGGATTAAACCCCAAGAGACCCAGTACTTC. Translating it yields CASRRSGIKPQETQYF.

The V and J genes are TRBV6-4 and TRBJ1-2; 7 bases fit TRBD1. V lost 4 bases and J lost 2; bases outside the gene matches: 4. This CDR3 comprises 14 residues. Looked up from germline, CDR1 is MRHNA and CDR2 is SNTAGT. The CDR3 DNA reads TGTGCCAGCAGTGCAGGGGGATCGAACTATGGCTACACCTTC. It is translated as CASSAGGSNYGYTF.

This chain connects TRBV28 to TRBJ2-1, with unresolved D. CDR1 and CDR2 from the germline V gene are MDHEN and SYDVKM. The CDR3 is made up of 12 amino acids. The V and J ends lost 4 bases and 6 bases respectively, with 7 bases between them. The CDR3 nucleotides are TGTGCCAGCAGTTCAAACTCCAATGAGCAGTTCTTC. This encodes CASSSNSNEQFF.

The chain is built from TRBV13 and TRBJ2-2, with TRBD1 identical over 10 bases. Germline V gene lookup returns CDR1 PRHDT and CDR2 FYEKMQ (reference sequence). V was clipped by 5 bases and J by 5 bases; unmatched bases: 8. The CDR3 runs to 16 residues. CDR3 residues: CASSLGPGQGTGELFF. Here the CDR3 DNA reads TGTGCCAGCAGCCTTGGTCCGGGACAGGGGACCGGGGAGCTGTTTTTT.

The gene calls are TRBV29-1 and TRBJ1-1; D is unresolved. With 3 bases removed from V and 1 base from J, the gap between germline ends came to 3 bases. CDR1 is SQVTM and CDR2 is ANQGSEA in the germline V gene. This CDR3 is built from 11 residues. CDR3 sequence reads: CSVDRNTEAFF. CDR3 nucleotide sequence: TGCAGCGTTGATAGGAACACTGAAGCTTTCTTT. The whole variable domain, remainder taken from reference TRBV29-1 and TRBJ1-1, is SAVISQKPSRDICQRGTSLTIQCQVDSQVTMMFWYRQQPGQSLTLIATANQGSEATYESGFVIDKFPISRPNLTFSTLTVSNMSPEDSSIYLCSVDRNTEAFFGQGTRLTVV.

The chain employs TRBV15 and TRBJ2-1, with D possibly being TRBD1 (6 bases). Germline V CDR1 and CDR2: LNHNV, YYDKDF (reference sequence). The CDR3 covers 15 residues. V lost 0 bases to trimming and J lost 2 bases, with 8 bases between them. The CDR3 is CATSRDKGAYNEQFF. The CDR3 DNA is TGTGCCACCAGCAGAGATAAGGGGGCCTACAATGAGCAGTTCTTC.

This clone qualifies as medium-sized. The V gene is TRBV18, the J gene TRBJ1-5, with D tentatively TRBD1 (5 bases). This CDR3 is built from 15 residues. Trimming removed 2 bases at V and 5 bases at J, with 13 bases between. CDR1 is KGHSH and CDR2 is LQKENI in the germline V gene. The CDR3 coding sequence is TGTGCCAGCTCACCAACAGGTGGTGGAGATCAGCCCCAGCATTTT. Amino acid sequence: CASSPTGGGDQPQHF.

The J gene is TRBJ2-7, the V gene TRBV12-3 or TRBV12-4; D unresolved. V gave up 2 bases and J gave up 6 bases, with 8 bases separating them. The length of the CDR3 is 12 residues. Here the CDR3 reads CASSLTRVEQYF. CDR3 DNA: TGTGCCAGCAGTTTAACACGGGTCGAGCAGTACTTC.

The chain combines TRBV30 with TRBJ1-6; no firm D call. Germline V gene sequence: CDR1 GTSNPN, CDR2 SVGIG (reference sequence). The CDR3 is 19 amino acids. Trimming removed 0 bases from V and 7 bases from J, with 25 bases in between. The CDR3 protein is CAWSVEAGGARVGNSPLHF. The DNA for the CDR3 is TGTGCCTGGAGTGTAGAGGCGGGAGGCGCTAGGGTGGGCAATTCACCCCTCCACTTT.

This chain joins TRBV5-1 and TRBJ2-7; D ambiguous. Trimming shortened V by 1 base and J by 0 bases, and 14 bases separated the two germline ends. Germline CDR1 SGHRS, CDR2 YFSETQ. This CDR3 region has 16 residues. The CDR3 reads CASSLLDSQSSYEQYF. Here the CDR3 DNA reads TGCGCCAGCAGCTTGCTAGACTCACAAAGCTCCTACGAGCAGTACTTC.

The CDR3 loop is CASSQDSYGDQPQHF. The CDR3 DNA reads TGTGCCAGCTCACAGGACAGTTACGGGGATCAGCCCCAGCATTTT. The chain couples TRBV18 to TRBJ1-5; weak D call: TRBD1 (6 bases). CDR1 is KGHSH and CDR2 is LQKENI in the germline V gene. This CDR3 region has 15 residues. Deletions cut 4 bases from V and 5 bases from J, with 15 bases between. The entire variable domain, with the rest obtained from reference TRBV18 and TRBJ1-5, is as follows: NAGVMQNPRHLVRRRGQEARLRCSPMKGHSHVYWYRQLPEEGLKFMVYLQKENIIDESGMPKERFSAEFPKEGPSILRIQQVVRGDSAAYFCASSQDSYGDQPQHFGDGTRLSIL.

V usage is TRBV6-5 and J usage is TRBJ2-5, with 7 bases fitting TRBD1. V lost 5 bases and J lost 5; bases outside the gene matches: 11. This CDR3 spans 15 amino acids. The germline gives CDR1 MNHEY, CDR2 SVGAGI. The CDR3 sequence: CASSPGTVNAETQYF. CDR3 DNA sequence: TGTGCCAGCAGTCCGGGGACAGTTAATGCGGAGACCCAGTACTTC.

This clone is a singleton in its sample. The CDR3, as DNA: TGTGCCAGTAGCGATCTTCGGGGATCTACTAGCAATCAGCCCCAGCATTTT. Amino acids: CASSDLRGSTSNQPQHF. This chain uses TRBV19 with TRBJ1-5; unclear D gene. The V end was cut by 6 bases, the J end by 0 bases, with 18 bases between. CDR1 LNHDA and CDR2 SQIVND come from the germline V gene (reference sequence). The length of the CDR3 is 17 residues.

The chain employs TRBV4-1 and TRBJ2-7, with D unclear. Between the trimmed V and J ends, which lost 5 bases and 0 bases, there was a span of 5 bases. The length of the CDR3 is 12 residues. CDR1 MGHRA and CDR2 YSYEKL come from the germline V gene. DNA of the CDR3: TGCGCCAGCAGCGCCAGCTCCTACGAGCAGTACTTC. Its protein product is CASSASSYEQYF.

On this clone itself: The same CDR3 is also encoded by other DNA sequences in this sample. J is TRBJ1-5 and V is TRBV28; no clear D. Germline CDR1 MDHEN, CDR2 SYDVKM. This CDR3 is built from 11 residues. The germline V and J ends were trimmed by 4 bases and 5 bases, with 3 bases remaining between them. The CDR3 coding sequence is TGTGCCAGCAGTTCGGATCAGCCCCAGCATTTT. It specifies CASSSDQPQHF. Using reference TRBV28 and TRBJ1-5 for the parts outside the CDR3, the full variable domain is DVKVTQSSRYLVKRTGEKVFLECVQDMDHENMFWYRQDPGLGLRLIYFSYDVKMKEKGDIPEGYSVSREKKERFSLILESASTNQTSMYLCASSSDQPQHFGDGTRLSIL.

This sequence joins TRBV5-1 and TRBJ2-3; D is unclear. Per germline, CDR1 SGHRS and CDR2 YFSETQ. Trimming removed 4 bases from V and 6 bases from J, with 6 bases in between. The CDR3 sequence is 11 residues long. CDR3 nucleotide sequence: TGCGCCAGCAGCGAGGAGGATACGCAGTATTTT. Translation gives CASSEEDTQYF.

This chain joins TRBV14 and TRBJ2-7; perhaps TRBD2 as D (7 bases). V was pared by 1 base and J by 6 bases, with 16 bases between. Per germline, CDR1 SGHDN and CDR2 FVKESK. The CDR3 runs to 15 residues. The CDR3 protein is CASSQVGLSGVEQYF. DNA for the CDR3: TGTGCCAGCAGCCAAGTGGGACTATCAGGGGTCGAGCAGTACTTC. Full variable domain (outside the CDR3, taken from reference TRBV14 and TRBJ2-7): EAGVTQFPSHSVIEKGQTVTLRCDPISGHDNLYWYRRVMGKEIKFLLHFVKESKQDESGMPNNRFLAERTGGTYSTLKVQPAELEDSGVYFCASSQVGLSGVEQYFGPGTRLTVT.

This clone was recorded only once. The V call is TRBV2, the J call TRBJ1-5; D gene uncertain. The CDR3 has 13 amino acids. V dropped 7 bases and J dropped 5 bases, with 12 bases sitting between them. Germline V gene sequence: CDR1 SNHLY, CDR2 FYNNEI. CDR3 DNA sequence: TGTGCCAGCAACTCCCAGAGGGATCAGCCCCAGCATTTT. It codes for CASNSQRDQPQHF.

The chain recombines TRBV6-6 with TRBJ1-3; 10 bases align to TRBD1. The CDR3 has 12 amino acids. The J segment lost 9 bases and the V segment lost 7 bases, leaving 3 bases of the junction unmatched. Germline lookup yields CDR1 MNHNY and CDR2 SVGAGI (reference sequence). CDR3 protein: CASIRQGATIYF. The CDR3 coding sequence is TGTGCCAGCATTAGACAGGGGGCCACCATATATTTT.

The rearrangement joins TRBV6-5 to TRBJ2-5; 11 bases agree with TRBD1. The germline gives CDR1 MNHEY, CDR2 SVGAGI. V lost 7 bases, J lost 5 bases, and 9 bases stayed unmatched. The CDR3 consists of 15 residues. The CDR3 DNA reads as TGTGCCAGCACTTCCGGGACAGGGGGGCTGGAGACCCAGTACTTC. This encodes CASTSGTGGLETQYF.

J is TRBJ2-7 and V is TRBV24-1, with 10 bases matching TRBD2. V shed 2 bases and J 5 bases; nucleotides not matched to a gene: 5. The CDR3 has 15 amino acids. Germline CDR1 and CDR2: KGHDR and SFDVKD. The DNA of the CDR3 is TGTGCCACCAGTGATTGGACTAGCGGAGCCGACGAGCAGTACTTC. Protein sequence: CATSDWTSGADEQYF.

The chain has TRBV28 and TRBJ2-1; 9 bases are a match to TRBD1. This CDR3 has 15 residues. From germline, CDR1 is MDHEN and CDR2 SYDVKM. With V trimmed by 5 bases and J by 2 bases, 4 bases remained unmatched. CDR3 in DNA: TGTGCCAGCAGTCTGGGACAGGGCGCCTACAATGAGCAGTTCTTC. This sequence encodes CASSLGQGAYNEQFF.

In its sample, this clone was seen a few times. This chain joins TRBV7-2 and TRBJ2-7; tentative D call: TRBD2 (5 bases). CDR1 and CDR2 from the germline V gene are SGHTA and FQGNSA. The CDR3 length is 13 residues. Between the trimmed V and J ends, which lost 1 base and 6 bases, there was a span of 10 bases. The CDR3 DNA follows: TGTGCCAGCAGCTTAGGGGCGGCGGGCGAGCAGTACTTC. As protein: CASSLGAAGEQYF.

The V call is TRBV7-2, the J call TRBJ2-3, with 8 nucleotides matching TRBD2. There are 15 residues in the CDR3. J was trimmed by 7 bases and V by 5 bases; bases with no gene match: 11. Germline V gene sequence: CDR1 SGHTA, CDR2 FQGNSA. The CDR3 sequence is CASSPVGLGRHTQYF. The CDR3 DNA follows: TGTGCCAGCAGCCCGGTGGGACTAGGGAGACATACGCAGTATTTT.

The genes are TRBV4-1 and TRBJ2-7; a weak D match, TRBD1 (6 bases). V lost 3 bases, J lost 6 bases, and 12 bases lay in between. The CDR3 runs to 13 residues. The V gene's germline CDR1 is MGHRA and CDR2 YSYEKL. CDR3 region: CASSQTQGFEQYF. CDR3 coding DNA: TGCGCCAGCAGCCAGACCCAGGGGTTCGAGCAGTACTTC.

The chain links TRBV27 to TRBJ2-3, with TRBD2 as a possible D gene (5 bases). The V end was cut by 4 bases, the J end by 6 bases, with 11 bases between. This CDR3 comprises 13 residues. From germline, CDR1 is MNHEY and CDR2 SMNVEV (reference sequence). The CDR3 DNA reads as TGTGCCAGCAGTTCAACGGGGAAGGATACGCAGTATTTT. This translates into CASSSTGKDTQYF.

The chain uses TRBV29-1 and TRBJ1-2, with D hard to call. V was trimmed by 1 base and J by 2 bases, leaving 5 bases between them. The CDR3 contains 12 residues. From germline, CDR1 is SQVTM and CDR2 ANQGSEA. CDR3 nucleotide sequence: TGCAGCGTTGAAGCACAGAACTATGGCTACACCTTC. This translates into CSVEAQNYGYTF. Complete variable domain (other parts from reference TRBV29-1 and TRBJ1-2): SAVISQKPSRDICQRGTSLTIQCQVDSQVTMMFWYRQQPGQSLTLIATANQGSEATYESGFVIDKFPISRPNLTFSTLTVSNMSPEDSSIYLCSVEAQNYGYTFGSGTRLTVV.